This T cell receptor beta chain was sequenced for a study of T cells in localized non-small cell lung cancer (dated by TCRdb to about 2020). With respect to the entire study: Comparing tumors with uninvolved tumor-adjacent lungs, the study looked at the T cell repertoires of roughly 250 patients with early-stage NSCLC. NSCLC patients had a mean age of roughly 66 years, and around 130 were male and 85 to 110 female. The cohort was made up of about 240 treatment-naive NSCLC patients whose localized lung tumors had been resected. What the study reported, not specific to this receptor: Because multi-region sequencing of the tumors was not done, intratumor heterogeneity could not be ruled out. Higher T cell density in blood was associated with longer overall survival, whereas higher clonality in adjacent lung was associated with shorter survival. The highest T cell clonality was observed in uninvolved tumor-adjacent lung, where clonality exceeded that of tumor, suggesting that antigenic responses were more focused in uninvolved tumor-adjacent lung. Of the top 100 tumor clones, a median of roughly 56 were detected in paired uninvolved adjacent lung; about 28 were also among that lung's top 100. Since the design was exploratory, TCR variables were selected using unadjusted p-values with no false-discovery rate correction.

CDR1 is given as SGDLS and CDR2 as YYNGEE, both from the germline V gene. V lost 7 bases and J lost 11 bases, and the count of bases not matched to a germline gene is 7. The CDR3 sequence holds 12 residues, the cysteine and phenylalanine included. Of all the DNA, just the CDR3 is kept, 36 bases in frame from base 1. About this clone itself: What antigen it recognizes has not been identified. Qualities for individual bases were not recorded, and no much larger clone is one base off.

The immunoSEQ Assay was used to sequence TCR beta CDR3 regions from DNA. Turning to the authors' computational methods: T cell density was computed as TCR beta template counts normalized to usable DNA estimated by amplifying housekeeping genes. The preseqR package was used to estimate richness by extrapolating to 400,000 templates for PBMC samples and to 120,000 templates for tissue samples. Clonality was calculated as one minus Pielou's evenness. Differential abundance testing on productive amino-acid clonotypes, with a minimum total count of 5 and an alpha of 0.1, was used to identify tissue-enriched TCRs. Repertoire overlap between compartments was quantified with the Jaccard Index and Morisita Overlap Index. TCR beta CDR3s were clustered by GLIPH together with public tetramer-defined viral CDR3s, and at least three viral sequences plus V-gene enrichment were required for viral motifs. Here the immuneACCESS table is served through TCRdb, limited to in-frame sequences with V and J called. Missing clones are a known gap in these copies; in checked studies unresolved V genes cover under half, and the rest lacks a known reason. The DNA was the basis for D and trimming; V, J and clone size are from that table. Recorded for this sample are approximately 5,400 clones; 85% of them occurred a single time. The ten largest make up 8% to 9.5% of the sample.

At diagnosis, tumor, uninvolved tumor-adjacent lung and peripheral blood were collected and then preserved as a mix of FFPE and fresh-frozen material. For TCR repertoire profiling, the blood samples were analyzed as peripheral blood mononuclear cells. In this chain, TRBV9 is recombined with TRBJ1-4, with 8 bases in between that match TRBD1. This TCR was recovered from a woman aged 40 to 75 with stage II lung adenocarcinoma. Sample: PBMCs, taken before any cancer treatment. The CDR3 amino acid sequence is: CASGGQGTKLFF. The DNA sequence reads TGTGCCAGCGGAGGACAGGGAACGAAACTGTTTTTT.